This TCR beta chain was sequenced in a study of regulatory T cells in long-lasting Graves disease. General observations from the study: Repertoires from persistent disease leaned toward TRBV28, TRBJ1-2 and TRBJ2-5.

Described time point: persistent/refractory GD, antithyroid drugs over 5 years with positive TRAb. PBMCs were the source of the RNA used for TCR sequencing. The TCR beta library used iRepertoire HTBI primers with Arm-PCR amplification of CDR3. TCRdb ran MiXCR on the multiplex PCR reads and lists one entry per CDR3 protein. The sample records around 460,000 distinct CDR3 sequences, 20% to 25% being singletons. V trimming: 8 bases; J trimming: 5 bases; junction bases outside the gene matches: 17. This CDR3 comprises 16 residues. Germline loops: CDR1 MNHNS, CDR2 SASEGT. This clonotype was seen many times. What it recognizes is unknown.

The specimen was peripheral blood mononuclear cells (PBMCs), collected when the disease was refractory, from a patient treated with antithyroid drugs. The source of this sequence is a female donor with Graves disease. This rearrangement joins TRBV6-1 to TRBJ1-2; 7 nucleotides line up with TRBD1. In nucleotides, the CDR3 is TGTGCCAGCCCAAGGCGACGACAGGGAAGGGGGTATGGCTACACCTTC. Residues: CASPRRRQGRGYGYTF.